The source of this T cell receptor (beta chain) is a study of blood T cell repertoires in COVID-19. Per the original methods: Reference gene primers were amplified, and this amplification served to estimate nucleated cell counts. Profiling relied on immunoSEQ multiplex PCR, and the TCRdb table lists in-frame clones only, not all of them. That table supplies the V and J calls and clone size; D and trimming were determined from the DNA. The table has about 300,000 clones, around 84% seen once. The V and J ends lost 4 bases and 1 base respectively, with 10 bases between them. The CDR3 loop spans 14 amino acids. Germline V gene lookup returns CDR1 SNHLY and CDR2 FYNNEI.

Sequenced sample: peripheral blood. The chain recombines TRBV2 with TRBJ2-5; perhaps TRBD2 as D (6 bases). The origin of this receptor is a human donor with COVID-19, enrolled during active disease. The donor label of this sample is uncertain. The CDR3 region is CASSGGTLQETQYF. The CDR3 nucleotides are TGTGCCAGCAGTGGGGGGACTCTCCAAGAGACCCAGTACTTC.